Presented here are 2 T cell receptor beta chains from one specimen sequenced in a study. One entry per CDR3 protein results from TCRdb running MiXCR on the reads. The data contain around 1,800 distinct CDR3 sequences, about 27% of them singletons. The sample comprised CD8+ T cells (not recorded whether cultured). The source of these receptors is a female donor.

This clonotype ranks as medium-sized. The rearrangement links TRBV9 to TRBJ2-7, with D maybe TRBD2 (8 bases). Germline values: CDR1 SGDLS, CDR2 YYNGEE. The CDR3 is made up of 15 amino acids. Deletions cut 4 bases from V and 5 bases from J, with 19 bases between. The CDR3: CASSPWTGAGDEQYF. Written as DNA, the CDR3 is TGTGCCAGCAGCCCTTGGACAGGAGCGGGGGACGAGCAGTACTTC.

The count of this clonotype is one. Being one base from a much bigger clone, this may be a read error. The rearrangement links TRBV5-6 to TRBJ1-1; no definite D call. The CDR3 has 11 residues. The germline gives CDR1 SGHDT, CDR2 YYEEEE. The CDR3: CVSSLGTEAFF. Here the CDR3 DNA reads TGTGTCAGCAGCTTGGGGACTGAAGCTTTCTTT.